Here is one TCR beta chain with its context. In its sample, this clone was seen many times. There is no known antigen for this receptor. The read comes to an end 3 residues before the CDR3 does, leaving the germline J gene to fill in the end. The source of the sample is a study of T cell clonality in common variable immunodeficiency (dated by TCRdb to the mid-2010s). Broad study findings and their caveats: Fewer TCRbeta clones were shared among CVID subjects than among healthy controls (p < 0.0001). Correlations of repertoire features with clinical complications were constrained by heterogeneity among patients within the CVID cohort. According to the authors, finding the cause of the higher clonality in CVID would require sequencing the repertoires of T cell subpopulations. TCRbeta clonality was higher in CVID subjects than in healthy controls (t-test p = 0.018), and the increase was most characteristic of about a third of subjects. Fewer deletions and N-nucleotide insertions were reportedly observed in CVID TCRbeta sequences, and highly modified clones with 13 or more V deletions were reportedly absent from CVID TCRbeta sequences. Even though DNA input was the same, control samples had an average of around 82,000 unique sequences each, compared with approximately 32,000 in CVID samples.

Predominantly Caucasian heritage was noted among both the CVID patients and the healthy controls. From each donor, roughly 4.5 to 8 ml of heparinized peripheral whole blood was collected. Genomic DNA from adults with common variable immune deficiency (CVID) and from healthy adult controls was used to sequence TCRbeta CDR3 repertoires. The control group was made up of roughly 22 healthy adult volunteers (about 10 male and approximately twelve female) whose ages ranged from about 20 to 66 years, with a mean age of approximately 32. Diluted blood was density-centrifuged over Hypaque 1077 or Ficoll-Paque to isolate peripheral blood mononuclear cells. Genomic DNA was obtained from unsorted mononuclear cells through either Qiagen column purification or a centrifugation-based method. CVID samples and control samples contributed equivalent amounts of genomic DNA as sequencing input. For every sample, a 60 bp segment covering the rearranged TCRbeta CDR3 region was amplified and then sequenced. The immunoSEQ assay, a bias-corrected multiplex PCR combined with high-throughput sequencing, was used for TCRbeta amplification. Regarding the original processing steps: Every unique nucleotide sequence was considered a clone and was annotated with V, D and J genes, copy number and frequency. Sequences were labeled productive if in frame, and non-productive if out of frame or containing stop codons. As previously described, clonality was calculated on the basis of Shannon's entropy. The predicted amino acid sequences of productive clones were used to derive mean CDR3 Kyte-Doolittle hydropathy. Using the R hclust function, scaled V gene usage was clustered hierarchically with Manhattan distance and complete linkage. Clone sharing by CDR3 amino acid sequence was assessed by resampling 12 repertoires per group over 100 rounds. The repertoires were searched for some 70 published EBV-specific TCRbeta sequences and 200 to 300 published CMV-specific TCRbeta sequences. A couple of CVID samples yielding fewer than 10,000 sequences were excluded from analysis, leaving under 50 CVID repertoires. The table comes from immuneACCESS by way of TCRdb, which keeps in-frame sequences with V and J called. Part of the clones is missing from these tables; in studies checked, under half for an unresolved V gene and the rest for unknown reasons. From that table come the V and J calls and clone size; the DNA was used to work out D and trimming. The sample records 45,000 to 65,000 clones, none occurring a single time. About 2% of the sample goes to the ten largest clones.

From a lookup of the germline V gene, CDR1 and CDR2 are SNHLY and FYNNEI. Trimming at the junction amounts to 5 bases on V and 1 base on J, and the germline ends lie 12 bases apart. The cysteine opens and the phenylalanine closes a CDR3 of 15 amino acids. The 36 bases shown cover part of the CDR3, and their frame starts at base 1. The chain is made from TRBV2 and TRBJ2-1; TRBD1 is a possible D gene, resting on 5 matching bases. This TCR came from a person aged 18-70 years in good health. The sequencing sample was made of peripheral blood mononuclear cells. CDR3 loop: CASSLTGLSYNEQFF. The DNA read from the CDR3 is TGTGCCAGCAGTCTTACAGGTTTGTCCTACAATGAG.